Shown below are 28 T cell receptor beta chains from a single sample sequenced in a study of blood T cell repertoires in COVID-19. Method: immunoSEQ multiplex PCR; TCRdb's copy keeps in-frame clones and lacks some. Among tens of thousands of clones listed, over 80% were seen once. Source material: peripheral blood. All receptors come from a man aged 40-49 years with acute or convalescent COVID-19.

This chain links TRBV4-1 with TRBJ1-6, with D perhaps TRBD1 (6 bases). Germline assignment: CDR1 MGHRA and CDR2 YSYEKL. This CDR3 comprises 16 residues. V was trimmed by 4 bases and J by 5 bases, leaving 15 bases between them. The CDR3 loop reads CASSRLQGTDNSPLHF. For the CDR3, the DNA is TGCGCCAGCAGCCGCCTACAGGGTACAGATAATTCACCCCTCCACTTT.

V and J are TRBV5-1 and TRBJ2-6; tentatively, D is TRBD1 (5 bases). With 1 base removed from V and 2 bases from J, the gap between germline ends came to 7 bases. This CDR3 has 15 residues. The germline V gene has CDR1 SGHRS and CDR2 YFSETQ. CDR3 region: CASSLKGPGANVLTF. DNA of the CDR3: TGCGCCAGCAGCTTGAAGGGGCCTGGGGCCAACGTCCTGACTTTC.

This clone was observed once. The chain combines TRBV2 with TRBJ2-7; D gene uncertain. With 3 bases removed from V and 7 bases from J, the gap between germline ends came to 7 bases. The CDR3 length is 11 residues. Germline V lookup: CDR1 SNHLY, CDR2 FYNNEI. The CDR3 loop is CASSDQWEQYF. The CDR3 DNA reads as TGTGCCAGCAGTGATCAGTGGGAGCAGTACTTC.

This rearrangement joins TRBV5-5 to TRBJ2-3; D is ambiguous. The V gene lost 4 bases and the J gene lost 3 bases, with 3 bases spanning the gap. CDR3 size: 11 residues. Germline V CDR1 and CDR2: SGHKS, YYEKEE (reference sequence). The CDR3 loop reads CASSQTDTQYF. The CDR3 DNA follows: TGTGCCAGCAGCCAGACAGATACGCAGTATTTT.

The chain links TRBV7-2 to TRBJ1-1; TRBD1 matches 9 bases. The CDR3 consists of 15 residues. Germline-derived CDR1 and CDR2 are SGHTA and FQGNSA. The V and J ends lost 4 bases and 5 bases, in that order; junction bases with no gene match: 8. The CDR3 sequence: CASSSGGTGRTEAFF. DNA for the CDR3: TGTGCCAGCAGCTCCGGCGGGACAGGGAGAACTGAAGCTTTCTTT. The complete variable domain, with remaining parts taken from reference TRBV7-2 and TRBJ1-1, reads GAGVSQSPSNKVTEKGKDVELRCDPISGHTALYWYRQSLGQGLEFLIYFQGNSAPDKSGLPSDRFSAERTGGSVSTLTIQRTQQEDSAVYLCASSSGGTGRTEAFFGQGTRLTVV.

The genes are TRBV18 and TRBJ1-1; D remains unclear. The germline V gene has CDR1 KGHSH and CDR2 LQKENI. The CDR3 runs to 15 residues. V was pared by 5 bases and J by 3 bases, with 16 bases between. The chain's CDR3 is CASSSRSERYTEAFF. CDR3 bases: TGTGCCAGCTCATCCCGGAGCGAGCGCTACACTGAAGCTTTCTTT.

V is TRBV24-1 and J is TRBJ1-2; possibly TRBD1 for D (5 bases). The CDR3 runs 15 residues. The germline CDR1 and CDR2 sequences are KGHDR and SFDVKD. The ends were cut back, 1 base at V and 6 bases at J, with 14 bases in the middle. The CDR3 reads CATSDFHGREDGYTF. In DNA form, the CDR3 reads TGTGCCACCAGTGATTTCCATGGCAGGGAGGATGGCTACACCTTC.

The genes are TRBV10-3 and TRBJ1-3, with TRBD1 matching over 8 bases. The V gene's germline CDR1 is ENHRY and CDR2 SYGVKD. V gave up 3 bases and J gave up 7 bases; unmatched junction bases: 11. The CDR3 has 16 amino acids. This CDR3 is CAISDSAGGYGNTIYF. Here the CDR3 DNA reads TGTGCCATCAGTGACTCCGCAGGGGGCTACGGGAACACCATATATTTT.

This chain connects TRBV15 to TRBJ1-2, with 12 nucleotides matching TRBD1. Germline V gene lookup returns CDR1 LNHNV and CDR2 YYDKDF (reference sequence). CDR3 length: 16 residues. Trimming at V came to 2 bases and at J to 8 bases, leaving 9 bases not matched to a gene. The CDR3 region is CATSRRTGTGGIGYTF. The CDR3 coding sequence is TGTGCCACCAGCAGACGTACCGGGACAGGGGGCATCGGCTACACCTTC.

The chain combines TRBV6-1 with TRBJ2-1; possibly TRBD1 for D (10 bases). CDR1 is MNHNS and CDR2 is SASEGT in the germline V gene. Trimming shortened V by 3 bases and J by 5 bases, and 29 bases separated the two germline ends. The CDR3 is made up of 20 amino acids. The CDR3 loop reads CASSDNMGQGLAGEHNEQFF. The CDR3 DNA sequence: TGTGCCAGCAGTGATAACATGGGACAGGGGTTAGCGGGAGAGCACAATGAGCAGTTCTTC.

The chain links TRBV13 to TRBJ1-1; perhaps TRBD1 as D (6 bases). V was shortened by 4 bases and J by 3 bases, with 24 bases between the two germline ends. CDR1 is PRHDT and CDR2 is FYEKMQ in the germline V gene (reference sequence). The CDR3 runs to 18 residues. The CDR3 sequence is CASSSYPKQGEWHTEAFF. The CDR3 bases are TGTGCCAGCAGCTCCTATCCGAAACAGGGCGAGTGGCACACTGAAGCTTTCTTT.

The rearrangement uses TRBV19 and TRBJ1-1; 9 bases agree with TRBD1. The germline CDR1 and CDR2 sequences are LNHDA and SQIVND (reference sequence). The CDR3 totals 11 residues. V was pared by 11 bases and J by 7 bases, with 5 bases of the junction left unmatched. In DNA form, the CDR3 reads TGTGCCCTAAAGGGACAGGGTGAAGCTTTCTTT. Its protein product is CALKGQGEAFF. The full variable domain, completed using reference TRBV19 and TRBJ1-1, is DGGITQSPKYLFRKEGQNVTLSCEQNLNHDAMYWYRQDPGQGLRLIYYSQIVNDFQKGDIAEGYSVSREKKESFPLTVTSAQKNPTAFYLCALKGQGEAFFGQGTRLTVV.

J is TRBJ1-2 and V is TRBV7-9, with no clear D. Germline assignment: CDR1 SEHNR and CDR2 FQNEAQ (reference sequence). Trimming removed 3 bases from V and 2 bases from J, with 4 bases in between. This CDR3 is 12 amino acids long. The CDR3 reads CASSLENYGYTF. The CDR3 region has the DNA TGTGCCAGCAGCTTGGAGAACTATGGCTACACCTTC.

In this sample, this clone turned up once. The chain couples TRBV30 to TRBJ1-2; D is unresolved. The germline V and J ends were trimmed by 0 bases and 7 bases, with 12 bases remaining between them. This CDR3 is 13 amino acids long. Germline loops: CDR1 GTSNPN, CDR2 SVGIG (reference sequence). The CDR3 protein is CAWSVVGRGGYTF. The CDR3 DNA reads TGTGCCTGGAGTGTCGTCGGGCGGGGTGGCTACACCTTC.

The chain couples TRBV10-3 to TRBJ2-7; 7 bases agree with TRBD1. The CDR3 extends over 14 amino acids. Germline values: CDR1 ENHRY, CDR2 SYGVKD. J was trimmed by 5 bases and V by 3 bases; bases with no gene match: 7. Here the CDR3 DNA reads TGTGCCATCAGTGACCCTGACAGGGTTCACGAGCAGTACGTC. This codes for CAISDPDRVHEQYV.

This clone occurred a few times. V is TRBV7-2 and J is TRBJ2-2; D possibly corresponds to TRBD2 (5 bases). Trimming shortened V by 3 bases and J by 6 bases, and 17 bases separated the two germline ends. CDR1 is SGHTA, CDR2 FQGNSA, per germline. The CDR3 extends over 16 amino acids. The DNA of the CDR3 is TGTGCCAGCAGCTTTATGAGCGGTGGACGGGCCGGGGAGCTGTTTTTT. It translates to CASSFMSGGRAGELFF.

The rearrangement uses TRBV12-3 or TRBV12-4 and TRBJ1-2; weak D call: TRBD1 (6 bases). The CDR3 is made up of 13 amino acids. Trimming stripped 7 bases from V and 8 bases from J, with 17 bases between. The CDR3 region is CASTSLGAAGYTF. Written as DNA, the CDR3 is TGTGCCAGCACCTCTCTGGGGGCAGCGGGCTACACCTTC.

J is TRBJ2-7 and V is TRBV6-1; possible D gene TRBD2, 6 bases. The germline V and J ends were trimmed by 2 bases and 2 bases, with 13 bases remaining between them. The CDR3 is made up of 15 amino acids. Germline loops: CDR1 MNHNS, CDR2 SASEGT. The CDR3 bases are TGTGCCAGCAGTGAACCGGGACTTATAACCTACGAGCAGTACGTC. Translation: CASSEPGLITYEQYV.

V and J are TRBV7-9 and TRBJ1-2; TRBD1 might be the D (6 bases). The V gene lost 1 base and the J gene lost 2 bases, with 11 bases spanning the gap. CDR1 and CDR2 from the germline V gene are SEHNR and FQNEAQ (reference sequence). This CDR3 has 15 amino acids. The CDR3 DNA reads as TGTGCCAGCAGCTTAGAGAGGGGGGGAAACTATGGCTACACCTTC. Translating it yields CASSLERGGNYGYTF.

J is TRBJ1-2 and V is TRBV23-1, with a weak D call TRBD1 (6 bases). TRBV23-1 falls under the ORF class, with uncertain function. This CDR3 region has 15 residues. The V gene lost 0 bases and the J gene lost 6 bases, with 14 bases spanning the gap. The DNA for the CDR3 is TGCGCCAGCAGTCAATCGCCAGGGGCGCGGAATGGCTACACCTTC. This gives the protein CASSQSPGARNGYTF.

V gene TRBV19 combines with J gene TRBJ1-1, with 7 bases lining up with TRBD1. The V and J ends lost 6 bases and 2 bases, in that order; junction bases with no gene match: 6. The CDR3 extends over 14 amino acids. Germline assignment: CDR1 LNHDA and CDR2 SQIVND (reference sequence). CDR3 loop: CASRVTGVNTEAFF. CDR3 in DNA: TGTGCCAGTAGAGTAACAGGGGTCAACACTGAAGCTTTCTTT. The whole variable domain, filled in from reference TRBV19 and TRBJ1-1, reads DGGITQSPKYLFRKEGQNVTLSCEQNLNHDAMYWYRQDPGQGLRLIYYSQIVNDFQKGDIAEGYSVSREKKESFPLTVTSAQKNPTAFYLCASRVTGVNTEAFFGQGTRLTVV.

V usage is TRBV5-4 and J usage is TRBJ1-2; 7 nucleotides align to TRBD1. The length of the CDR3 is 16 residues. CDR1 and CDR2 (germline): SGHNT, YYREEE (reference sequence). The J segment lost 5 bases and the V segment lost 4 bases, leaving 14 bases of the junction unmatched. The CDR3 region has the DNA TGTGCCAGCAGCCGGCTCGACAGGGACAGTCGTTATGGCTACACCTTC. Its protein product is CASSRLDRDSRYGYTF.

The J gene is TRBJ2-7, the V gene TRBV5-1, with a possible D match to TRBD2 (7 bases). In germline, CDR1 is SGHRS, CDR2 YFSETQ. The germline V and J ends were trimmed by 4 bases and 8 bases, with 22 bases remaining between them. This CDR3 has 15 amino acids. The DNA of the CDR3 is TGCGCCAGCAGCCCGGAAGGACGGACGGGGGGCCAGCAGTACTTC. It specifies CASSPEGRTGGQQYF.

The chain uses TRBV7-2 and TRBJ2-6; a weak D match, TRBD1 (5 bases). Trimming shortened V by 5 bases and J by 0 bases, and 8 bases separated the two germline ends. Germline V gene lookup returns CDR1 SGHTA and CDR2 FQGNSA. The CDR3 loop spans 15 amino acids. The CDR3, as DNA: TGTGCCAGCAGCATAGACAGCTCTGGGGCCAACGTCCTGACTTTC. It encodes CASSIDSSGANVLTF.

CDR3 nucleotide sequence: TGTGCCAGCAGCGTGGGACTAGCAGACGGGGAGCTGTTTTTT. This sequence encodes CASSVGLADGELFF. The chain has TRBV7-8 and TRBJ2-2, with 9 positions matching TRBD2. CDR1 is SGHVS and CDR2 is FQNEAQ in the germline V gene. This CDR3 is built from 14 residues. V lost 5 bases, J lost 7 bases, and 5 bases stayed unmatched.

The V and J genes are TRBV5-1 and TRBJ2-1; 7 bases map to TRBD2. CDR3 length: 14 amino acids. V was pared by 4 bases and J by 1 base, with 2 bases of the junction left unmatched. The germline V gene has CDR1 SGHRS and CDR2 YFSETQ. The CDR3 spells CASSERGSYNEQFF. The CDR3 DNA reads TGCGCCAGCAGCGAGCGGGGATCCTACAATGAGCAGTTCTTC. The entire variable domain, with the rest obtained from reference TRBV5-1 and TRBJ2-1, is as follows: KAGVTQTPRYLIKTRGQQVTLSCSPISGHRSVSWYQQTPGQGLQFLFEYFSETQRNKGNFPGRFSGRQFSNSRSEMNVSTLELGDSALYLCASSERGSYNEQFFGPGTRLTVL.

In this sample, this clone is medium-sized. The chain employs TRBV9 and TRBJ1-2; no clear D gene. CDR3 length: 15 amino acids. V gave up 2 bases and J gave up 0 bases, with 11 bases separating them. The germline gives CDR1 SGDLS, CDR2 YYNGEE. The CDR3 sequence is CASSVLPTANYGYTF. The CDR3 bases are TGTGCCAGCAGCGTTCTCCCAACAGCTAACTATGGCTACACCTTC. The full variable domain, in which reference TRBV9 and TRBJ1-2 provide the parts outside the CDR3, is DSGVTQTPKHLITATGQRVTLRCSPRSGDLSVYWYQQSLDQGLQFLIQYYNGEERAKGNILERFSAQQFPDLHSELNLSSLELGDSALYFCASSVLPTANYGYTFGSGTRLTVV.

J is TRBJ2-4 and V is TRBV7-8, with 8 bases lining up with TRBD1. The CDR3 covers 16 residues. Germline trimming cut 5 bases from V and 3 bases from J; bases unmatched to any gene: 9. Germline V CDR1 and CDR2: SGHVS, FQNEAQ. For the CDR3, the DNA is TGTGCCAGCAGCCGAGCAGGGGGCGCGGGCAAAAACATTCAGTACTTC. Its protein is CASSRAGGAGKNIQYF.